This T cell receptor beta chain was sequenced in a study of T cells in Graves' hyperthyroidism and ophthalmopathy. Notes on the study in general: Ophthalmopathy could be told apart from stable hyperthyroidism with a 13 V-J model.

RNA transcripts were the template for amplifying TCR beta CDR3 regions. The HTBI primer set was used in a first-round RT-PCR of the TCR CDR3. TCRdb independently ran MiXCR on the multiplex PCR reads; one entry per CDR3 protein. The sample shows approximately 590,000 distinct CDR3 sequences, 15% to 18% of them seen only once. Diagnoses were established using clinical symptoms, serum thyroxine and TRAb, thyroid ultrasound and orbital computed tomography. This clonotype was counted at least ten times. Antigen: not known. This receptor was obtained from a woman aged 25 to 39 with Graves' hyperthyroidism. The sequenced material came from blood.

CDR3 in amino acids: CASLPDRVGYGYTF. The DNA for the CDR3 is TGTGCCAGCCTCCCCGACAGGGTAGGCTATGGCTACACCTTC. J is TRBJ1-2 and V is TRBV7-9; 7 bases line up with TRBD1. V shed 8 bases, J shed 4 bases, and the junction held 10 bases outside the gene matches. Germline V lookup: CDR1 SEHNR, CDR2 FQNEAQ (reference sequence). The CDR3 is made up of 14 amino acids.